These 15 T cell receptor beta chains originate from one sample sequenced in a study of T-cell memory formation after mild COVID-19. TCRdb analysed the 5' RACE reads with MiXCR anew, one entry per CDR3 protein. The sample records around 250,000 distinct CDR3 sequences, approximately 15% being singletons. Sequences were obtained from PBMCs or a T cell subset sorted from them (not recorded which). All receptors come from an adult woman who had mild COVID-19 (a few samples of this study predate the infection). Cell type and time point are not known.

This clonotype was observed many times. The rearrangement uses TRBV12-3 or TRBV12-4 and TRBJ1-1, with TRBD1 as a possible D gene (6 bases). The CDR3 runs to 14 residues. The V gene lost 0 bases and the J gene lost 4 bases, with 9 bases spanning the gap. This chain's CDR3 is CASSLARRGTEAFF. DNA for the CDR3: TGTGCCAGCAGTTTAGCCCGCAGGGGCACTGAAGCTTTCTTT.

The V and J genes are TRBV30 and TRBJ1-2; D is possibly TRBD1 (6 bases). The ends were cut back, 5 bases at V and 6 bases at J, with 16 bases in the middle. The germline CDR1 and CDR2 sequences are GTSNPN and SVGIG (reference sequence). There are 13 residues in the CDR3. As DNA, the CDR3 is TGTGCCTGGGCTTACAGGGTACGCGATGGCTACACCTTC. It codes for CAWAYRVRDGYTF.

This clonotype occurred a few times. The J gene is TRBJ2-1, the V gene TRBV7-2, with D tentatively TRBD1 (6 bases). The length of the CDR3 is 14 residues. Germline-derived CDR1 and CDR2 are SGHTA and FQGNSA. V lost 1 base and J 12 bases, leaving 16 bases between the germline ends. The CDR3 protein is CASSLGNSGTRQFF. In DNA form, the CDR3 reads TGTGCCAGCAGCTTAGGCAACTCCGGGACACGGCAGTTCTTC. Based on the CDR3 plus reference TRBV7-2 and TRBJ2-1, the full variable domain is GAGVSQSPSNKVTEKGKDVELRCDPISGHTALYWYRQSLGQGLEFLIYFQGNSAPDKSGLPSDRFSAERTGGSVSTLTIQRTQQEDSAVYLCASSLGNSGTRQFFGPGTRLTVL.

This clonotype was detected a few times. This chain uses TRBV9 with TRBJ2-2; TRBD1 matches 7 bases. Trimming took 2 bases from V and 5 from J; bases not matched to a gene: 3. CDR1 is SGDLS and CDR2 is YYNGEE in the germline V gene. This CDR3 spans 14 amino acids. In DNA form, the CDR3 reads TGTGCCAGCAGCGTTGGACAGGCAACCGGGGAGCTGTTTTTT. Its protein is CASSVGQATGELFF. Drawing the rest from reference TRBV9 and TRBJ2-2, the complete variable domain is DSGVTQTPKHLITATGQRVTLRCSPRSGDLSVYWYQQSLDQGLQFLIQYYNGEERAKGNILERFSAQQFPDLHSELNLSSLELGDSALYFCASSVGQATGELFFGEGSRLTVL.

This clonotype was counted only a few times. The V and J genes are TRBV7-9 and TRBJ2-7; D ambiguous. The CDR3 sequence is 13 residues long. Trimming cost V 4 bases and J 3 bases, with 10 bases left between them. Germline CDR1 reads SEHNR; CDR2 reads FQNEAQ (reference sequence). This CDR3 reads CASSSDHHYEQYF. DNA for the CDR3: TGTGCCAGCAGCTCGGACCATCACTACGAGCAGTACTTC.

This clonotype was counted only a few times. Here the CDR3 reads CASSLLTVGGHNEQYF. CDR3 sequence (DNA): TGTGCCAGCAGTTTATTGACCGTAGGTGGCCACAACGAGCAGTACTTC. This chain uses TRBV12-3 or TRBV12-4 with TRBJ2-7; D ambiguous. The V and J ends lost 2 bases and 5 bases respectively, with 19 bases between them. The CDR3 loop spans 16 amino acids.

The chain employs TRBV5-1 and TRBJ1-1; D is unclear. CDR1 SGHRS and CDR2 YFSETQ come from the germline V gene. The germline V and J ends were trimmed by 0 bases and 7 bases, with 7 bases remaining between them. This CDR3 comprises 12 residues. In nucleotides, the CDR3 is TGCGCCAGCAGCTTGGATTCCGGTGAAGCTTTCTTT. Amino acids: CASSLDSGEAFF.

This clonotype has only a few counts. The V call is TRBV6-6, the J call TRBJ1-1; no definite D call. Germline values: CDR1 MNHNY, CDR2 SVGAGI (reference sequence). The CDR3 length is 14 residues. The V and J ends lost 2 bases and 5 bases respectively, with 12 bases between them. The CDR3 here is CASSYGSSNTEAFF. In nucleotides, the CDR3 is TGTGCCAGCAGTTACGGATCCTCAAATACTGAAGCTTTCTTT.

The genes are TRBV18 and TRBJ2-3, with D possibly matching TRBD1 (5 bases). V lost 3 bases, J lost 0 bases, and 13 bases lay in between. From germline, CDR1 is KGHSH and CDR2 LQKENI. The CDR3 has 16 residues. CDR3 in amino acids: CASSPTGKTSTDTQYF. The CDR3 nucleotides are TGTGCCAGCTCACCCACAGGAAAGACTAGCACAGATACGCAGTATTTT.

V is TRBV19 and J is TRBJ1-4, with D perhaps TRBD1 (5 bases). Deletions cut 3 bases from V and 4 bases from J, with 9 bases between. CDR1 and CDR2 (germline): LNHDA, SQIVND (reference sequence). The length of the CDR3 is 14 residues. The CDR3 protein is CASSILRVNEKLFF. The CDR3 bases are TGTGCCAGTAGTATCCTCAGGGTTAATGAAAAACTGTTTTTT.

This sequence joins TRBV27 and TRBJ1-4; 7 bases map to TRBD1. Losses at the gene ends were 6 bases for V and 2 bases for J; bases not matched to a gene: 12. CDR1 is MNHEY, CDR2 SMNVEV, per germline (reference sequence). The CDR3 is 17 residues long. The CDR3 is CASRGRGIVGTNEKLFF. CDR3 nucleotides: TGTGCCAGCAGGGGCAGGGGGATTGTAGGGACTAATGAAAAACTGTTTTTT.

The CDR3 protein is CASRGTGEGNTIYF. CDR3 bases: TGTGCCAGCAGGGGGACAGGCGAAGGAAACACCATATATTTT. The V and J genes are TRBV12-3 or TRBV12-4 and TRBJ1-3, with TRBD1 matching 8 bases. The J segment lost 4 bases and the V segment lost 6 bases, leaving 5 bases of the junction unmatched. The CDR3 covers 14 residues.

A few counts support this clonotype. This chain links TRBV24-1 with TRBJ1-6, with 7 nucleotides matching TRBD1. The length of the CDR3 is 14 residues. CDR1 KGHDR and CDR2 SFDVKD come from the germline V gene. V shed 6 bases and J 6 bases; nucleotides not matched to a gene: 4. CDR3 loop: CATSRAGGNSPLHF. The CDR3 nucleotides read TGTGCCACCAGTAGGGCAGGGGGTAATTCACCCCTCCACTTT.

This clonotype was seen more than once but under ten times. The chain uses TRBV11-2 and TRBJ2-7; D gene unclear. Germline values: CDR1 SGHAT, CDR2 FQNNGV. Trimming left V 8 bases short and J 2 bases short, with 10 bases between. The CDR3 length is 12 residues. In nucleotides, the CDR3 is TGTGCCAGCGGCCCTGTGGCCTACGAGCAGTACTTC. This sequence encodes CASGPVAYEQYF.

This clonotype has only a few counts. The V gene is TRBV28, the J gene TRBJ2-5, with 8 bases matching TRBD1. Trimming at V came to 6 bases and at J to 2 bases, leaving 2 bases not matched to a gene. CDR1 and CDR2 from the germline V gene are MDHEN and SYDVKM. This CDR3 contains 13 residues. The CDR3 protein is CASRNRGQETQYF. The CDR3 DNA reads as TGTGCCAGCAGAAACAGGGGGCAAGAGACCCAGTACTTC.